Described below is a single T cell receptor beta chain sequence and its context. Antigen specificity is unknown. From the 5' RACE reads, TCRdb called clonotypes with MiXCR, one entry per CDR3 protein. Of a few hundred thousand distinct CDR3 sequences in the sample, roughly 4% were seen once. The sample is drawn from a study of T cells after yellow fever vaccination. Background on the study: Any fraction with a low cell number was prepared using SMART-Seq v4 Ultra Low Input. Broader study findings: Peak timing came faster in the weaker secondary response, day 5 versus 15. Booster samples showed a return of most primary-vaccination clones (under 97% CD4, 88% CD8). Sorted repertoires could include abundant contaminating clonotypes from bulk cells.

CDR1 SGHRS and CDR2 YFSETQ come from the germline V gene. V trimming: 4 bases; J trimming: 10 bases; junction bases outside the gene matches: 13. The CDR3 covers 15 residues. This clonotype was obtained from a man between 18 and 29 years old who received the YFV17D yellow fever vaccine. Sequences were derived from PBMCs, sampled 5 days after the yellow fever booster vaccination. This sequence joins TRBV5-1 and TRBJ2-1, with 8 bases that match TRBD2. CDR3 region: CASSPTGTRGEEQFF. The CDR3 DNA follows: TGCGCCAGCAGCCCTACCGGGACTAGGGGGGAAGAGCAGTTCTTC.